The clone carrying this TCR beta chain appeared a few times. What it binds is not known. The sample belongs to a study of T-cell memory formation after mild COVID-19. Turning to the study itself: The TCR clusters were mostly specific to one donor.

Each CDR3 protein gets one entry after TCRdb re-called the 5' RACE reads with MiXCR. The table includes 100,000 to 150,000 distinct CDR3 sequences, roughly 15% detected once. Study results and limitations: Cross-reactive memory seemingly joined, as some responding clones were found in pre-infection memory. There was no confirmation that second-wave clones peaking on day 37 were SARS-CoV-2 specific.

The CDR3 consists of 15 residues. The germline gives CDR1 MNHNY, CDR2 SVGAGI (reference sequence). V was trimmed by 0 bases and J by 1 base, leaving 9 bases between them. The chain joins TRBV6-6 to TRBJ1-2; D is unclear. Sequenced sample: PBMCs or a T cell subset sorted from them (not recorded which). The source of this sequence is an adult woman who had mild COVID-19 (a few samples of this study predate the infection). Cell type and time point are not known. The CDR3: CASSYSSRDNYGYTF. CDR3 in DNA: TGTGCCAGCAGTTACTCTAGTCGGGATAACTATGGCTACACCTTC.